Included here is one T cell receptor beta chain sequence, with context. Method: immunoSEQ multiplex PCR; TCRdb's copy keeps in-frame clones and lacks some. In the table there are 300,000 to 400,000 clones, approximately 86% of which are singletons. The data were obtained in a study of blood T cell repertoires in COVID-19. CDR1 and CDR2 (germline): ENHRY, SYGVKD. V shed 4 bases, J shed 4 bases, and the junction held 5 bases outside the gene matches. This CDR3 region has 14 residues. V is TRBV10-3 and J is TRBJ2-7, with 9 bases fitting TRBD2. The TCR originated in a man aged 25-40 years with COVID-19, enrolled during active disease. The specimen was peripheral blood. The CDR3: CAISVAGEGYEQYF. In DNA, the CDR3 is TGTGCCATCAGTGTAGCGGGAGAGGGTTACGAGCAGTACTTC.